This T cell receptor beta chain originates from a study of blood T cell repertoires in COVID-19. Original methodology: Quantification of nucleated cells was approximated via reference gene primer amplification. Sequencing used immunoSEQ multiplex PCR; TCRdb keeps in-frame clones, though not all of them. That table furnishes V, J and clone size, whereas the DNA furnished D and trimming. Of more than 150,000 clones in the sample, around four fifths were seen once. This CDR3 region has 16 residues. Germline V lookup: CDR1 SGHVS, CDR2 FQNEAQ. V was clipped by 6 bases and J by 5 bases, with 22 bases between them.

Sequencing was carried out using peripheral blood. The TCR was taken from a man aged 25-45 years with active or convalescent COVID-19. The chain employs TRBV7-8 and TRBJ2-5; D gene unclear. CDR3: CASRKVAAPIWETQYF. The CDR3 DNA reads TGTGCCAGCAGAAAGGTGGCGGCACCGATATGGGAGACCCAGTACTTC.